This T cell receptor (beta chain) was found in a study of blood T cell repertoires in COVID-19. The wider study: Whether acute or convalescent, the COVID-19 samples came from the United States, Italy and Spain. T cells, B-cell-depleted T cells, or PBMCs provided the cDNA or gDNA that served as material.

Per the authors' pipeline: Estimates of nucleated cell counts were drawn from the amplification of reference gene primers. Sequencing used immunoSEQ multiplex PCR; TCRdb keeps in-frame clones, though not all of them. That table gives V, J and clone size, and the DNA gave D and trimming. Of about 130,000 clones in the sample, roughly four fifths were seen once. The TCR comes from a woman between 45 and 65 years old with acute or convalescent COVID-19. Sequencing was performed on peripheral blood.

The CDR3 here is CAWSGDRGKEGQYF. The DNA of the CDR3 is TGTGCCTGGAGTGGAGACAGGGGAAAAGAGGGCCAGTACTTC. This chain uses TRBV30 with TRBJ2-5, with 8 bases that match TRBD1. This CDR3 has 14 amino acids. J gave up 10 bases and V 1 base, and 11 bases lay outside the gene matches. Germline V CDR1 and CDR2: GTSNPN, SVGIG (reference sequence).